The T cell receptor beta chain described here comes from a study of blood T cells in healthy people across ages. Per sample, extraction of total RNA gave at least 6 micrograms in every case. Whole-study findings and limits: Diversity was estimated from one million T cells, and these estimates were considered underestimates. In older individuals, TCR beta diversity per million T cells was lower, falling roughly linearly with age.

This clonotype was observed a few times. As yet, its antigen is unknown. Germline V gene data show CDR1 as SGHTA and CDR2 as FQGTGA. CDR3 length equals 15 residues. V lost 5 bases, J lost 5 bases, and 16 bases lay in between. Sample-barcoded 5' priming and a J-beta primer mix drove a second PCR of 7 to 11 cycles. TCRdb fed the 5' RACE reads into MiXCR, producing one record per CDR3 protein. The data contain fewer than 2 million distinct CDR3 sequences, about two fifths of them seen just once; the ten biggest clones take up 23%. The sample taken for sequencing was blood. The receptor's source is a human donor in good health. The V call is TRBV7-3, the J call TRBJ2-1; D is possibly TRBD2 (5 bases). The CDR3 region is CASSRPSLTNNEQFF. The CDR3 DNA reads as TGTGCCAGCAGCCGTCCTAGCCTCACTAACAATGAGCAGTTCTTC.